The TCR beta chain under discussion was sequenced for a study of blood T cell repertoires in COVID-19. Background on the study: There were acute and convalescent COVID-19 samples, and they came from the United States, Italy and Spain.

Sequenced by immunoSEQ multiplex PCR; TCRdb stores in-frame clones only, minus some. The table lists about 84,000 clones, 70% to 90% of them singletons. The CDR3 length is 15 residues. The ends lost 6 bases at V and 4 bases at J; junction bases unmatched: 10. Germline V gene lookup returns CDR1 SGHTA and CDR2 FQGNSA. Sequenced material: peripheral blood. The TCR originated in a man older than 75 with active or convalescent COVID-19. The chain employs TRBV7-2 and TRBJ1-2; TRBD1 matches at 8 bases. CDR3 region: CASRNGTGNVYGYTF. CDR3 coding DNA: TGTGCCAGCAGGAACGGGACAGGCAACGTCTATGGCTACACCTTC.